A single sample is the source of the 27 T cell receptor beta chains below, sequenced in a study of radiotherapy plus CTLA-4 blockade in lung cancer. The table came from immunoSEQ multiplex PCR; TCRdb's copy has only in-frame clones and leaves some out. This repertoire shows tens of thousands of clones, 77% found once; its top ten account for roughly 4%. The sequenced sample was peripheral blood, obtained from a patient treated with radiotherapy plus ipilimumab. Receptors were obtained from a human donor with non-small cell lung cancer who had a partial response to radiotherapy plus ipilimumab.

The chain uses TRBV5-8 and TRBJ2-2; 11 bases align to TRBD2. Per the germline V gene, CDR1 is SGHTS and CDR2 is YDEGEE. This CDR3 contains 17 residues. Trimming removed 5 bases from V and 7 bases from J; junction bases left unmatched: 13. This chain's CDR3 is CASRPMGTSGYGGELFF. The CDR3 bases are TGTGCCAGCAGACCCATGGGGACTAGCGGATACGGCGGGGAGCTGTTTTTT.

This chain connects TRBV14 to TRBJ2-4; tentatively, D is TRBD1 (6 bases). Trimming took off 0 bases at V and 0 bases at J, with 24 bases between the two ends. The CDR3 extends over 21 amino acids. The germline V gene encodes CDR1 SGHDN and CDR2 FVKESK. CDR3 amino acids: CASSQEIGNGQSPLAKNIQYF. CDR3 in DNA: TGTGCCAGCAGCCAAGAAATAGGCAACGGACAGTCCCCGTTAGCCAAAAACATTCAGTACTTC.

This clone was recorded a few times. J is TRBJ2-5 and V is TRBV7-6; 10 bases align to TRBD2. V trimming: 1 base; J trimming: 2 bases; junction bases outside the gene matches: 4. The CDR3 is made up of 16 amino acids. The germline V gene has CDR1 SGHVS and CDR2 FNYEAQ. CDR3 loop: CASSLEPGLAQETQYF. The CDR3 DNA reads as TGTGCCAGCAGCTTAGAACCGGGACTAGCGCAAGAGACCCAGTACTTC.

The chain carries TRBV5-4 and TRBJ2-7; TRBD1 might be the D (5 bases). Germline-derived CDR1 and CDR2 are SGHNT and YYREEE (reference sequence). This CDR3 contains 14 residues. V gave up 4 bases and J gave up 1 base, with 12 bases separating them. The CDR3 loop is CASSRTGFSYEQYF. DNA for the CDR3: TGTGCCAGCAGCCGTACAGGCTTTTCCTACGAGCAGTACTTC. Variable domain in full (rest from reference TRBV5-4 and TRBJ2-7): ETGVTQSPTHLIKTRGQQVTLRCSSQSGHNTVSWYQQALGQGPQFIFQYYREEENGRGNFPPRFSGLQFPNYSSELNVNALELDDSALYLCASSRTGFSYEQYFGPGTRLTVT.

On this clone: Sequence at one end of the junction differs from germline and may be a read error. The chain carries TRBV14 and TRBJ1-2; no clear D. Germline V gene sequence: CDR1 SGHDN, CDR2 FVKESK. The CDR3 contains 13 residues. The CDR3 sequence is CASSQDNNYGYAF. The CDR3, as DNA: TGTGCCAGCAGCCAAGACAATAACTATGGCTACGCCTTC.

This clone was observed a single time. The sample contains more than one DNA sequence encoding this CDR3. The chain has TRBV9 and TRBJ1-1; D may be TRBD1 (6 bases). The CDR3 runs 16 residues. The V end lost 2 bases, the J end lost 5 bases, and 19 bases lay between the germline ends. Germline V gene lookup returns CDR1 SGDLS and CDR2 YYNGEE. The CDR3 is CASSVGSPGGGTEAFF. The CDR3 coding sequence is TGTGCCAGCAGCGTGGGATCCCCGGGGGGCGGAACTGAAGCTTTCTTT.

CDR3 nucleotides: TGTGCCAGCAGTAAGGACAGGGCCCTATATGCGGGCTACACCTTC. This sequence encodes CASSKDRALYAGYTF. This chain connects TRBV6-6 to TRBJ1-2; 8 bases line up with TRBD1. The CDR3 contains 15 residues. Trimming removed 5 bases from V and 8 bases from J; junction bases left unmatched: 13. Germline-derived CDR1 and CDR2 are MNHNY and SVGAGI (reference sequence).

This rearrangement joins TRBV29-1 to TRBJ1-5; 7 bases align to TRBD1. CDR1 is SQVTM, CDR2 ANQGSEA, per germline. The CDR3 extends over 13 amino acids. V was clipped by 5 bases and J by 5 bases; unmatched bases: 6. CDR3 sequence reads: CSVSRDRDQPQHF. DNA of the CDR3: TGCAGCGTTTCCCGGGACAGAGATCAGCCCCAGCATTTT.

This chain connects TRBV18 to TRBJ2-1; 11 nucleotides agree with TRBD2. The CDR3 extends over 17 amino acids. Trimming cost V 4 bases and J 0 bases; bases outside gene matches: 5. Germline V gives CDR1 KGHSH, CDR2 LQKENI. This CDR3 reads CASSQLAGGDSYNEQFF. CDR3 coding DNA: TGTGCCAGCTCACAGCTAGCGGGGGGTGACTCCTACAATGAGCAGTTCTTC.

The CDR3 here is CASSLAGGNEQFF. The CDR3 DNA sequence: TGTGCCAGCAGCTTGGCCGGGGGGAATGAGCAGTTCTTC. The gene calls are TRBV7-6 and TRBJ2-1, with 7 positions matching TRBD2. Trimming at V came to 3 bases and at J to 7 bases, leaving 3 bases not matched to a gene. This CDR3 is built from 13 residues. CDR1 and CDR2 (germline): SGHVS, FNYEAQ. Full variable domain (remainder filled in from reference TRBV7-6 and TRBJ2-1): GAGVSQSPRYKVTKRGQDVALRCDPISGHVSLYWYRQALGQGPEFLTYFNYEAQQDKSGLPNDRFSAERPEGSISTLTIQRTEQRDSAMYRCASSLAGGNEQFFGPGTRLTVL.

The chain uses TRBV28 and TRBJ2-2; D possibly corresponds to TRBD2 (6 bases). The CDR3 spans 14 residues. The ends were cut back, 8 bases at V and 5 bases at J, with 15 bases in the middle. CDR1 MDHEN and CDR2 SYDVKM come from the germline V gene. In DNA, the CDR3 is TGTGCCAGCCGATTGGGACTGGATACCGGGGAGCTGTTTTTT. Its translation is CASRLGLDTGELFF.

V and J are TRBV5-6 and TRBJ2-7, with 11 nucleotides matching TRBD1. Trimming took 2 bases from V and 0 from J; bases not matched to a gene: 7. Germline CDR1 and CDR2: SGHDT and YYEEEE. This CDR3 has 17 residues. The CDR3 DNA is TGTGCCAGCAGCTTCGTCAAAGGACAGGGGGCCTCCTACGAGCAGTACTTC. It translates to CASSFVKGQGASYEQYF.

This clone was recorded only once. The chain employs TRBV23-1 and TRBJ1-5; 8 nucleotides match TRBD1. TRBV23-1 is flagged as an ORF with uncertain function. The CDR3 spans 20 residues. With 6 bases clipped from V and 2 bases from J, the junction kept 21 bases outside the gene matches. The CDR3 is CASSPKPFGQGKIRNQPQHF. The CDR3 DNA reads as TGCGCCAGCAGCCCAAAACCGTTTGGACAGGGAAAAATCCGCAATCAGCCCCAGCATTTT.

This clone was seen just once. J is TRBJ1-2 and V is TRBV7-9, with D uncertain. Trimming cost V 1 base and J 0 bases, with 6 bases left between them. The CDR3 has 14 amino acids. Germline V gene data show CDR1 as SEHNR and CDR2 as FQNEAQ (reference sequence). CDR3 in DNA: TGTGCCAGCAGCTTAGTACAGACTAACTATGGCTACACCTTC. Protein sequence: CASSLVQTNYGYTF.

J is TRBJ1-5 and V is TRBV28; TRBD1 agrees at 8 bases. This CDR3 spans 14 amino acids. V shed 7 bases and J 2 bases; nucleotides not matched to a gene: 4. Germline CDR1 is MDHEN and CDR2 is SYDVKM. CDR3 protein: CASILDRGNQPQHF. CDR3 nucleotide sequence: TGTGCCAGCATCCTGGACAGGGGCAATCAGCCCCAGCATTTT.

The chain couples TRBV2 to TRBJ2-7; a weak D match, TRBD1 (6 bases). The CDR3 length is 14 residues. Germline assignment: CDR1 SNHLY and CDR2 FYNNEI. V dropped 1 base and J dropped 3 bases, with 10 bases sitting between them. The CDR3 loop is CASSEEGVGYEQYF. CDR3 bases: TGTGCCAGCAGTGAAGAGGGGGTCGGCTACGAGCAGTACTTC.

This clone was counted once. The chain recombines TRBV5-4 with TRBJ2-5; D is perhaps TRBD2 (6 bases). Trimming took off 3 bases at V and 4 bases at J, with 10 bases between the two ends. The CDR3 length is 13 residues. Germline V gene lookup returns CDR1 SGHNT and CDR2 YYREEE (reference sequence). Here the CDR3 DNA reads TGTGCCAGCAGCTCCGGGGGTCGAGAGACCCAGTACTTC. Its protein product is CASSSGGRETQYF.

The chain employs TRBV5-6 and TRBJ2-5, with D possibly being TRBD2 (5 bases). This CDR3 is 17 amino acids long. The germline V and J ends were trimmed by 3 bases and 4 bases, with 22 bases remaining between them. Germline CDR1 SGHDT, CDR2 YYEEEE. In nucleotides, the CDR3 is TGTGCCAGCAGCTGGCGGGTCAGGACTTACCTTGGAGAGACCCAGTACTTC. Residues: CASSWRVRTYLGETQYF.

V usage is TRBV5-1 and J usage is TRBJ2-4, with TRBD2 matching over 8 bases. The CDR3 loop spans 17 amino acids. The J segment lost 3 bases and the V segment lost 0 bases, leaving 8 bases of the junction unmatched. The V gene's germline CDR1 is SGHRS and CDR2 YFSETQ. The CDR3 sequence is CASSLAAGGAGKNIQYF. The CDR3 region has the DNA TGCGCCAGCAGCTTGGCCGCGGGGGGCGCCGGCAAAAACATTCAGTACTTC.

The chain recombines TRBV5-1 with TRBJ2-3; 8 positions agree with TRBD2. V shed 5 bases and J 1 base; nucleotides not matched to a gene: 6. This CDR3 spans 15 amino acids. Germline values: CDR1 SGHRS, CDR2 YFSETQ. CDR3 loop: CASSQAGDRTDTQYF. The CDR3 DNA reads TGCGCCAGCAGTCAAGCGGGGGATCGCACAGATACGCAGTATTTT.

CDR3 in DNA: TGTGCCAGCAGTGATTCCGGGACAGGGTCGGGGGAGCAGTACTTC. Translating it yields CASSDSGTGSGEQYF. The chain carries TRBV25-1 and TRBJ2-7; 9 bases fit TRBD1. The V gene's germline CDR1 is MGHDK and CDR2 SYGVNS. The CDR3 is made up of 15 amino acids. Trimming took 3 bases from V and 7 from J; bases not matched to a gene: 10.

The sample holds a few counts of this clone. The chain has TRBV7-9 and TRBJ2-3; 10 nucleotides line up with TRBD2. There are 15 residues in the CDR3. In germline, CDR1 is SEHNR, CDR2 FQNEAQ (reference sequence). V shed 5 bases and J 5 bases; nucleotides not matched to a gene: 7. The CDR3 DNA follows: TGTGCCAGCAGCGTAAGCGGGGGGGCGGGAGATACGCAGTATTTT. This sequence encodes CASSVSGGAGDTQYF.

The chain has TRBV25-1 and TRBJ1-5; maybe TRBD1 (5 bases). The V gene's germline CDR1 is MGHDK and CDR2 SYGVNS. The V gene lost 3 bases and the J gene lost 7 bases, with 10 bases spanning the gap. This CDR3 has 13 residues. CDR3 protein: CASSDRRGQPQHF. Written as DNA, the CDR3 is TGTGCCAGCAGTGATCGGCGGGGGCAGCCCCAGCATTTT.

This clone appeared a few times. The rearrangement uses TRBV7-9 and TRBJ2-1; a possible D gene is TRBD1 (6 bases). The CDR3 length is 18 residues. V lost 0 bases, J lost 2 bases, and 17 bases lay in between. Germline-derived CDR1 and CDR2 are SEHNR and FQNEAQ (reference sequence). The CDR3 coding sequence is TGTGCCAGCAGCTTAGCAAGAGCAGGGGTCGACCCCTACAATGAGCAGTTCTTC. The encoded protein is CASSLARAGVDPYNEQFF.

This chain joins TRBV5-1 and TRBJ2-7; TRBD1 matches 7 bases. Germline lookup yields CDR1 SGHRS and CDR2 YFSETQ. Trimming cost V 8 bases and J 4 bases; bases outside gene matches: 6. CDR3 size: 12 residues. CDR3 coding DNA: TGCGCCAGTACCGGGACAGAGTACGAGCAGTACTTC. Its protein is CASTGTEYEQYF. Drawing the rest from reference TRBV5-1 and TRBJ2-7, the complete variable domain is KAGVTQTPRYLIKTRGQQVTLSCSPISGHRSVSWYQQTPGQGLQFLFEYFSETQRNKGNFPGRFSGRQFSNSRSEMNVSTLELGDSALYLCASTGTEYEQYFGPGTRLTVT.

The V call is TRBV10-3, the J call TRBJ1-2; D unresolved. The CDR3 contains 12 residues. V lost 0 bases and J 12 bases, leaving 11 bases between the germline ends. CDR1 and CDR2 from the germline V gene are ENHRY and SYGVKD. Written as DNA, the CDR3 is TGTGCCATCAGTGAGTCGACCAGAGGTCACACCTTC. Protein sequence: CAISESTRGHTF.

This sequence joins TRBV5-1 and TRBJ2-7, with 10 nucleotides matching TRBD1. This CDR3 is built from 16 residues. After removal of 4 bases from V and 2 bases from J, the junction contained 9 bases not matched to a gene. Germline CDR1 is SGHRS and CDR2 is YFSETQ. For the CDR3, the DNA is TGCGCCAGCAGCCCCGTTTGGGACAGGGGAACCTACGAGCAGTACTTC. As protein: CASSPVWDRGTYEQYF. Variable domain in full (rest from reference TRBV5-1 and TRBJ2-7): KAGVTQTPRYLIKTRGQQVTLSCSPISGHRSVSWYQQTPGQGLQFLFEYFSETQRNKGNFPGRFSGRQFSNSRSEMNVSTLELGDSALYLCASSPVWDRGTYEQYFGPGTRLTVT.